These 14 T cell receptor beta chains came from one sample sequenced in a study of blood T cell repertoires in COVID-19. Clones were read by immunoSEQ multiplex PCR, and TCRdb kept only the in-frame ones, dropping some. Among more than 250,000 clones, about 87% were seen once, and the ten largest hold 6.3%. What was sequenced was peripheral blood. These receptors were collected from a woman between 50 and 59 years old with COVID-19, enrolled during active disease.

The chain recombines TRBV5-1 with TRBJ2-3, with 8 bases matching TRBD2. This CDR3 contains 16 residues. Trimming cost V 1 base and J 5 bases; bases outside gene matches: 9. CDR1 SGHRS and CDR2 YFSETQ come from the germline V gene. This CDR3 reads CASSLPAGVFRDTQYF. The CDR3 nucleotides read TGCGCCAGCAGCTTGCCAGCGGGGGTCTTTCGAGATACGCAGTATTTT.

The V and J genes are TRBV4-3 and TRBJ2-7; 9 positions match TRBD1. The length of the CDR3 is 16 residues. Trimming took 4 bases from V and 3 from J; bases not matched to a gene: 10. CDR1 is LGHNA and CDR2 is YSLEER in the germline V gene. The CDR3 bases are TGCGCCAGCAGCCCTTCCTCGACAGGGGGGTACTACGAGCAGTACTTC. Translated: CASSPSSTGGYYEQYF.

The chain employs TRBV2 and TRBJ2-5; D is perhaps TRBD1 (6 bases). Germline CDR1 is SNHLY and CDR2 is FYNNEI. The CDR3 is 13 amino acids. V shed 4 bases and J shed 3 bases, with 9 bases lying between them. The CDR3 sequence is CASSANREETQYF. The CDR3 region has the DNA TGTGCCAGCAGTGCTAACAGGGAAGAGACCCAGTACTTC.

The chain links TRBV27 to TRBJ2-1; D unresolved. The CDR3 has 13 amino acids. Between the trimmed V and J ends, which lost 0 bases and 9 bases, there was a span of 9 bases. Germline V CDR1 and CDR2: MNHEY, SMNVEV (reference sequence). The CDR3 protein is CASSLSHWSEQFF. The CDR3 DNA sequence: TGTGCCAGCAGTTTATCGCATTGGAGTGAGCAGTTCTTC.

V is TRBV9 and J is TRBJ1-4, with TRBD1 matching over 9 bases. Germline-derived CDR1 and CDR2 are SGDLS and YYNGEE. This CDR3 is 16 amino acids long. V lost 4 bases, J lost 7 bases, and 11 bases stayed unmatched. The CDR3 nucleotides are TGTGCCAGCAGCCTAGGGACAGGGTACGATTTTGAAAAACTGTTTTTT. The encoded protein is CASSLGTGYDFEKLFF.

V is TRBV3-1 (or the pseudogene TRBV3-2) and J is TRBJ2-7; 9 bases match TRBD2. The germline V gene encodes CDR1 LGHDT and CDR2 YNNKEL (reference sequence). Trimming removed 1 base from V and 9 bases from J; junction bases left unmatched: 13. CDR3 length equals 16 residues. The CDR3 loop is CASSQGTSASLRPQYF. The CDR3 DNA reads TGTGCCAGCAGCCAAGGGACTAGCGCGTCCCTACGTCCGCAGTACTTC.

The sample holds one count of this clone. This chain uses TRBV6-5 with TRBJ1-1; 9 nucleotides match TRBD1. The CDR3 totals 15 residues. V dropped 6 bases and J dropped 1; count of bases not matched to a gene: 6. The germline CDR1 and CDR2 sequences are MNHEY and SVGAGI. The CDR3 DNA follows: TGTGCCAGCAGCCGGGGGGACAGGGCGAACACTGAAGCTTTCTTT. It translates to CASSRGDRANTEAFF.

The rearrangement uses TRBV7-8 and TRBJ1-1; D is possibly TRBD1 (5 bases). Germline CDR1 reads SGHVS; CDR2 reads FQNEAQ. Deletions cut 1 base from V and 3 bases from J, with 12 bases between. The length of the CDR3 is 15 residues. The CDR3 here is CASSLGGGGDTEAFF. The CDR3 region has the DNA TGTGCCAGCAGCTTAGGGGGCGGGGGTGACACTGAAGCTTTCTTT.

This sequence joins TRBV3-1 (or the pseudogene TRBV3-2) and TRBJ2-7; 11 nucleotides line up with TRBD1. CDR3 length: 16 residues. Germline V lookup: CDR1 LGHDT, CDR2 YNNKEL (reference sequence). V dropped 4 bases and J dropped 6; count of bases not matched to a gene: 11. The CDR3 nucleotides read TGTGCCAGCAGCCCACCTAGAGGGACAGGGGGAAGCGAGCAGTACTTC. Translating gives CASSPPRGTGGSEQYF.

This sequence joins TRBV6-5 and TRBJ1-1; 9 positions agree with TRBD1. V lost 6 bases, J lost 7 bases, and 6 bases stayed unmatched. CDR1 is MNHEY, CDR2 SVGAGI, per germline. This CDR3 is 13 amino acids long. CDR3: CASSQQGAGEAFF. The CDR3 nucleotides are TGTGCCAGCAGCCAACAGGGGGCCGGTGAAGCTTTCTTT.

The V and J genes are TRBV6-5 and TRBJ2-7; the match to TRBD1 covers 7 bases. The CDR3 extends over 16 amino acids. Germline V gene sequence: CDR1 MNHEY, CDR2 SVGAGI. The junction had 12 bases not matched to a gene; V was cut back by 0 bases and J by 7 bases. The DNA for the CDR3 is TGTGCCAGCAGTTACTCTGGCGGGCGCCAGGGGGATGAGCAGTACTTC. This sequence encodes CASSYSGGRQGDEQYF.

This chain links TRBV6-5 with TRBJ1-3; the match to TRBD1 covers 7 bases. CDR1 and CDR2 (germline): MNHEY, SVGAGI. After removal of 7 bases from V and 3 bases from J, the junction contained 6 bases not matched to a gene. CDR3 length: 14 residues. The CDR3 DNA is TGTGCCAGCAATCTTGACAGGGTTGGAAACACCATATATTTT. Its protein product is CASNLDRVGNTIYF.

This clone was seen only once. The chain combines TRBV5-1 with TRBJ2-7, with TRBD1 matching 8 bases. The CDR3 length is 15 residues. V shed 4 bases and J 3 bases; nucleotides not matched to a gene: 9. The germline gives CDR1 SGHRS, CDR2 YFSETQ. In DNA form, the CDR3 reads TGCGCCAGCAGCCTACCGACAGGGGTTGGCTACGAGCAGTACTTC. Protein: CASSLPTGVGYEQYF.

The rearrangement uses TRBV5-1 and TRBJ1-1, with 9 bases identical to TRBD1. Germline trimming cut 4 bases from V and 0 bases from J; bases unmatched to any gene: 16. This CDR3 spans 19 amino acids. Germline V lookup: CDR1 SGHRS, CDR2 YFSETQ. The CDR3 nucleotides read TGCGCCAGCAGCCCTATGATTCCGGGACAGGGCGGTGTGAACACTGAAGCTTTCTTT. Encoded protein: CASSPMIPGQGGVNTEAFF.